These 16 T cell receptor beta chains originate from one sample sequenced in a study of beta chain features in type 1 diabetes. Sequencing targeted expressed TCRB transcripts, as all isolated RNA had been reverse transcribed. The table came from immunoSEQ multiplex PCR; TCRdb's copy has only in-frame clones and leaves some out. The sample holds about 400,000 clones, over 10% seen once. Specimen: naive CD4+ T cells from blood. The source of these receptors is a man aged 18 to 30 in good health.

This clone was found once. The identical CDR3 is also encoded by other nucleotide sequences in the sample. V gene TRBV6-5 combines with J gene TRBJ2-5; D ambiguous. The germline gives CDR1 MNHEY, CDR2 SVGAGI. V was trimmed by 0 bases and J by 3 bases, leaving 8 bases between them. The CDR3 contains 14 residues. CDR3 DNA: TGTGCCAGCAGTTACTCTGGCGGTAAAGAGACCCAGTACTTC. Amino acids: CASSYSGGKETQYF.

This clone was seen more than once but under ten times. The V gene is TRBV19, the J gene TRBJ2-5, with TRBD2 as a possible D gene (7 bases). The CDR3 totals 15 residues. Germline CDR1 reads LNHDA; CDR2 reads SQIVND (reference sequence). V gave up 3 bases and J gave up 5 bases, with 16 bases separating them. CDR3 in amino acids: CASSMGGGRRETQYF. The CDR3 bases are TGTGCCAGTAGTATGGGAGGGGGGCGCCGGGAGACCCAGTACTTC.

V and J are TRBV7-9 and TRBJ2-7; no clear D. This CDR3 has 14 residues. The germline CDR1 and CDR2 sequences are SEHNR and FQNEAQ (reference sequence). V lost 5 bases and J lost 2, with 13 bases in between. The chain's CDR3 is CASSPVFSPYEQYF. CDR3 nucleotide sequence: TGTGCCAGCAGCCCGGTGTTCTCCCCCTACGAGCAGTACTTC.

The chain combines TRBV27 with TRBJ1-1, with TRBD1 matching 8 bases. CDR3 size: 15 residues. With V trimmed by 6 bases and J by 1 base, 7 bases remained unmatched. Germline CDR1 is MNHEY and CDR2 is SMNVEV (reference sequence). The CDR3 sequence: CASSSYRGKNTEAFF. The DNA of the CDR3 is TGTGCCAGCAGCTCTTACAGGGGGAAGAACACTGAAGCTTTCTTT.

This clone has only one observation. The rearrangement links TRBV19 to TRBJ2-3; 11 bases are shared with TRBD1. The length of the CDR3 is 15 residues. Germline assignment: CDR1 LNHDA and CDR2 SQIVND (reference sequence). V lost 2 bases and J lost 4; bases outside the gene matches: 2. CDR3 in amino acids: CASSIRTGGSDTQYF. CDR3 in DNA: TGTGCCAGTAGTATACGGACAGGGGGCTCAGATACGCAGTATTTT.

The chain has TRBV5-4 and TRBJ2-3; the match to TRBD2 covers 14 bases. Germline CDR1 is SGHNT and CDR2 is YYREEE (reference sequence). CDR3 length: 16 residues. The junction had 3 bases not matched to a gene; V was cut back by 1 base and J by 5 bases. The CDR3 spells CASSLRLAGGIDTQYF. CDR3 in DNA: TGTGCCAGCAGCTTGCGACTAGCGGGAGGGATAGATACGCAGTATTTT.

The V call is TRBV29-1, the J call TRBJ2-5; 7 nucleotides match TRBD1. V lost 7 bases and J lost 3; bases outside the gene matches: 5. Germline CDR1 is SQVTM and CDR2 is ANQGSEA. CDR3 length: 12 amino acids. CDR3 nucleotide sequence: TGCAGCGAACGACAGGGAGAAGAGACCCAGTACTTC. Translating gives CSERQGEETQYF.

This clone came up a few times. The rearrangement joins TRBV5-6 to TRBJ2-5, with TRBD1 matching 7 bases. V was pared by 3 bases and J by 1 base, with 12 bases of the junction left unmatched. Germline V gene sequence: CDR1 SGHDT, CDR2 YYEEEE. The CDR3 is made up of 17 amino acids. CDR3 nucleotide sequence: TGTGCCAGCAGCTCCTTATTACGACAGGGTAGCCAAGAGACCCAGTACTTC. Translating gives CASSSLLRQGSQETQYF.

The chain couples TRBV6-5 to TRBJ2-5, with D possibly matching TRBD2 (6 bases). Germline loops: CDR1 MNHEY, CDR2 SVGAGI. The CDR3 totals 15 residues. Trimming removed 3 bases from V and 5 bases from J, with 16 bases in between. CDR3 in amino acids: CASSYSGWGVETQYF. The CDR3 region has the DNA TGTGCCAGCAGTTATTCGGGTTGGGGGGTTGAGACCCAGTACTTC.

The gene calls are TRBV4-2 and TRBJ2-1, with 12 nucleotides matching TRBD2. In germline, CDR1 is LGHNA, CDR2 YNFKEQ. Unmatched junction bases numbered 10, after V lost 4 bases and J lost 3 bases. The CDR3 loop spans 18 amino acids. CDR3 sequence (DNA): TGTGCCAGCAGCCCGACAGGGGGACTAGCGGGCCACTACAATGAGCAGTTCTTC. Amino acid sequence: CASSPTGGLAGHYNEQFF.

This clone has a count of ten or more. The chain uses TRBV15 and TRBJ1-6; D call uncertain. V dropped 1 base and J dropped 14 bases, with 9 bases sitting between them. This CDR3 comprises 12 residues. The germline V gene has CDR1 LNHNV and CDR2 YYDKDF (reference sequence). The CDR3 loop reads CATSRVLEALHF. In nucleotides, the CDR3 is TGTGCCACCAGCAGAGTCCTAGAGGCCCTCCACTTT.

In this sample, this clone turned up a few times. The rearrangement links TRBV11-2 to TRBJ2-3; 7 bases are a match to TRBD2. The length of the CDR3 is 17 residues. V gave up 1 base and J gave up 1 base; unmatched junction bases: 8. Germline V CDR1 and CDR2: SGHAT, FQNNGV. The CDR3 reads CASSLGPSGIRTDTQYF. The CDR3 DNA reads TGTGCCAGCAGCTTAGGTCCAAGCGGGATACGCACAGATACGCAGTATTTT.

This clone appeared a few times. Different DNA sequences within this sample yield the same CDR3. The chain is built from TRBV30 and TRBJ1-5; maybe TRBD1 (5 bases). The V end was cut by 2 bases, the J end by 4 bases, with 9 bases between. The CDR3 spans 13 residues. The germline CDR1 and CDR2 sequences are GTSNPN and SVGIG (reference sequence). As DNA, the CDR3 is TGTGCCTGGAGTTCGGGGGGTAATCAGCCCCAGCATTTT. Its translation is CAWSSGGNQPQHF.

In this sample, this clone turned up a few times. The chain joins TRBV7-2 to TRBJ2-2; 9 bases line up with TRBD2. The V segment lost 5 bases and the J segment 7 bases; nucleotides outside the gene matches: 11. Looked up from germline, CDR1 is SGHTA and CDR2 is FQGNSA. The CDR3 is made up of 16 amino acids. CDR3 residues: CASSPAGGAGLGELFF. DNA for the CDR3: TGTGCCAGCAGCCCGGCGGGGGGGGCAGGTCTCGGGGAGCTGTTTTTT.

This clone was seen more than once but under ten times. The chain employs TRBV7-8 and TRBJ1-1; TRBD1 aligns across 8 bases. Germline V gene data show CDR1 as SGHVS and CDR2 as FQNEAQ. The CDR3 is 13 residues long. The V segment lost 5 bases and the J segment 6 bases; nucleotides outside the gene matches: 5. CDR3 nucleotide sequence: TGTGCCAGCAGCCAGGACAGGGCAGCTGAAGCTTTCTTT. Translation: CASSQDRAAEAFF.

The V gene is TRBV7-2, the J gene TRBJ1-2, with no clear D. The CDR3 length is 15 residues. V lost 3 bases and J lost 5, with 16 bases in between. Germline CDR1 and CDR2: SGHTA and FQGNSA. CDR3 DNA sequence: TGTGCCAGCAGCTTTTACCCGGGGAAATCTTATGGCTACACCTTC. This gives the protein CASSFYPGKSYGYTF.